The 21 T cell receptor beta chains reported below all come from one sample, sequenced in a study of CD8+CD57+ T cells in acquired aplastic anemia. Using genomic DNA as the template, TCR beta VDJ and CDR3 profiling was carried out. TCRdb ran MiXCR on the reads and lists one entry per CDR3 protein. The sample carries approximately 150,000 distinct CDR3 sequences, over 70% recorded once. All sequencing subjects had displayed CD8+CD57+ cell expansion on flow cytometry. The sample was sorted CD4+, CD8+, or CD8+CD57+ T cells (not recorded which) from PBMCs. The receptors were gathered from a human donor with aplastic anemia.

The chain joins TRBV19 to TRBJ1-1; D gene uncertain. Germline CDR1 reads LNHDA; CDR2 reads SQIVND (reference sequence). The CDR3 contains 16 residues. Trimming left V 4 bases short and J 2 bases short, with 17 bases between. In nucleotides, the CDR3 is TGTGCCAGTAGTAGCCGCCGTGAAGGGAAAAACACTGAAGCTTTCTTT. Encoded protein: CASSSRREGKNTEAFF.

This chain connects TRBV10-1 to TRBJ2-5, with 9 bases that match TRBD2. CDR1 and CDR2 from the germline V gene are WNHNN and SYGVQD (reference sequence). The CDR3 consists of 14 residues. J gave up 4 bases and V 5 bases, and 5 bases lay outside the gene matches. CDR3 DNA: TGCGCCAGCAGTTCACCGGGACTAGCAGAGACCCAGTACTTC. It is translated as CASSSPGLAETQYF.

The gene calls are TRBV19 and TRBJ2-7; the match to TRBD2 covers 8 bases. V lost 5 bases and J lost 3; bases outside the gene matches: 0. CDR1 and CDR2 (germline): LNHDA, SQIVND (reference sequence). There are 12 residues in the CDR3. Here the CDR3 DNA reads TGTGCCAGTAGTCGGGGGGGCTACGAGCAGTACTTC. Its translation: CASSRGGYEQYF.

This chain's CDR3 is CATSESFRGLGGANVLTF. The CDR3 bases are TGTGCCACCAGTGAGTCGTTCAGGGGGCTAGGAGGGGCCAACGTCCTGACTTTC. The chain is built from TRBV24-1 and TRBJ2-6; 8 bases align to TRBD1. Per the germline V gene, CDR1 is KGHDR and CDR2 is SFDVKD. J was trimmed by 4 bases and V by 4 bases; bases with no gene match: 11. This CDR3 contains 18 residues.

The CDR3 is CSASILGPGELFF. CDR3 sequence (DNA): TGCAGTGCCAGTATTTTAGGGCCCGGGGAGCTGTTTTTT. This chain uses TRBV20-1 with TRBJ2-2; D gene uncertain. The CDR3 runs 13 residues. Per the germline V gene, CDR1 is DFQATT and CDR2 is SNEGSKA (reference sequence). V lost 6 bases and J 6 bases, leaving 14 bases between the germline ends.

This clonotype was seen only once. The rearrangement joins TRBV25-1 to TRBJ1-4, with 10 bases matching TRBD1. Unmatched junction bases numbered 6, after V lost 0 bases and J lost 8 bases. CDR3 length: 16 amino acids. Germline V gives CDR1 MGHDK, CDR2 SYGVNS. The CDR3: CASSEYKGQGNEKLFF. In nucleotides, the CDR3 is TGTGCCAGCAGTGAATATAAGGGACAGGGGAACGAAAAACTGTTTTTT. Based on the CDR3 plus reference TRBV25-1 and TRBJ1-4, the full variable domain is EADIYQTPRYLVIGTGKKITLECSQTMGHDKMYWYQQDPGMELHLIHYSYGVNSTEKGDLSSESTVSRIRTEHFPLTLESARPSHTSQYLCASSEYKGQGNEKLFFGSGTQLSVL.

The rearrangement links TRBV5-4 to TRBJ1-6; weak D call: TRBD1 (5 bases). The CDR3 runs to 15 residues. Germline V CDR1 and CDR2: SGHNT, YYREEE (reference sequence). V lost 4 bases, J lost 10 bases, and 18 bases lay in between. This CDR3 is CASSPGWGGRSPLHF. As DNA, the CDR3 is TGTGCCAGCAGCCCCGGGTGGGGGGGTCGGTCACCCCTCCACTTT.

The chain carries TRBV29-1 and TRBJ1-5; D is possibly TRBD1 (5 bases). This CDR3 is 13 amino acids long. V shed 4 bases and J shed 3 bases, with 10 bases lying between them. Germline CDR1 reads SQVTM; CDR2 reads ANQGSEA. The CDR3 loop is CSVARGLNQPQHF. In DNA, the CDR3 is TGCAGCGTTGCGCGGGGACTCAATCAGCCCCAGCATTTT.

The V gene is TRBV12-3 or TRBV12-4, the J gene TRBJ1-5, with D uncertain. The CDR3 is 13 residues long. V was shortened by 4 bases and J by 1 base, with 5 bases between the two germline ends. The CDR3 DNA follows: TGTGCCAGCAGTTGGTCGAGCAATCAGCCCCAGCATTTT. Its translation: CASSWSSNQPQHF.

This rearrangement joins TRBV2 to TRBJ2-5; D not resolved. The germline CDR1 and CDR2 sequences are SNHLY and FYNNEI. The CDR3 is 13 amino acids. With 4 bases removed from V and 0 bases from J, the gap between germline ends came to 6 bases. CDR3 bases: TGTGCCAGCAGTGTTGGGCACCAAGAGACCCAGTACTTC. The encoded protein is CASSVGHQETQYF.

The rearrangement uses TRBV15 and TRBJ2-7; no definite D call. Trimming pared 0 bases from V and 0 bases from J, leaving 3 bases between. The length of the CDR3 is 13 residues. CDR1 is LNHNV and CDR2 is YYDKDF in the germline V gene (reference sequence). CDR3 residues: CATSRDSSYEQYF. The DNA for the CDR3 is TGTGCCACCAGCAGAGACAGCTCCTACGAGCAGTACTTC. The full variable domain, with the rest looked up from reference TRBV15 and TRBJ2-7, is DAMVIQNPRYQVTQFGKPVTLSCSQTLNHNVMYWYQQKSSQAPKLLFHYYDKDFNNEADTPDNFQSRRPNTSFCFLDIRSPGLGDTAMYLCATSRDSSYEQYFGPGTRLTVT.

This sequence joins TRBV6-1 and TRBJ1-6; possible D gene TRBD1, 5 bases. This CDR3 is built from 15 residues. Trimming cost V 7 bases and J 7 bases, with 17 bases left between them. Germline lookup yields CDR1 MNHNS and CDR2 SASEGT. The DNA of the CDR3 is TGTGCCAGCACAGGGCTCCCTAGTCGGAATTCACCCCTCCACTTT. Residues: CASTGLPSRNSPLHF.

The CDR3 sequence is CASSAGQGDNYEQYF. CDR3 DNA: TGCGCCAGCAGCGCGGGACAGGGGGACAACTACGAGCAGTACTTC. This chain uses TRBV5-1 with TRBJ2-7, with 11 nucleotides matching TRBD1. The germline V gene has CDR1 SGHRS and CDR2 YFSETQ. V lost 4 bases and J lost 3; bases outside the gene matches: 6. The CDR3 loop spans 15 amino acids.

Only a few counts were recorded for this clonotype. The CDR3 DNA reads TGTGCCAGCAGCACCCCACAGGGTATGAACACTGAAGCTTTCTTT. It translates to CASSTPQGMNTEAFF. The V gene is TRBV7-9, the J gene TRBJ1-1; the D gene is possibly TRBD1 (6 bases). Trimming took 5 bases from V and 0 from J, leaving 13 bases between them. Germline assignment: CDR1 SEHNR and CDR2 FQNEAQ (reference sequence). CDR3 length equals 15 residues. The full variable domain, in which reference TRBV7-9 and TRBJ1-1 provide the parts outside the CDR3, is DTGVSQNPRHKITKRGQNVTFRCDPISEHNRLYWYRQTLGQGPEFLTYFQNEAQLEKSRLLSDRFSAERPKGSFSTLEIQRTEQGDSAMYLCASSTPQGMNTEAFFGQGTRLTVV.

This clonotype has ten or more counts. The chain has TRBV19 and TRBJ2-1, with a weak D call TRBD1 (5 bases). The CDR3 extends over 12 amino acids. CDR1 LNHDA and CDR2 SQIVND come from the germline V gene (reference sequence). The germline V and J ends were trimmed by 8 bases and 6 bases, with 11 bases remaining between them. The CDR3 protein is CASLDNSNEQFF. The CDR3 nucleotides read TGTGCCAGTTTGGACAACTCCAATGAGCAGTTCTTC.

This clonotype came up a few times. CDR3 bases: TGTGCCAGCAGTGGAGGGACAGGGGGCGTTGGCTACACCTTC. Translation: CASSGGTGGVGYTF. The chain links TRBV6-4 to TRBJ1-2; 12 bases are a match to TRBD1. V shed 4 bases, J shed 7 bases, and the junction held 4 bases outside the gene matches. CDR3 length: 14 amino acids. Germline V CDR1 and CDR2: MRHNA, SNTAGT.

V usage is TRBV6-5 and J usage is TRBJ1-3; weak D call: TRBD1 (6 bases). This CDR3 contains 13 residues. With 6 bases removed from V and 6 bases from J, the gap between germline ends came to 12 bases. From germline, CDR1 is MNHEY and CDR2 SVGAGI. The DNA for the CDR3 is TGTGCCAGCAGAAGGGCAGGGGAAAACACCATATATTTT. Translation: CASRRAGENTIYF.

This clonotype was detected once. This sequence joins TRBV19 and TRBJ2-7; D is undetermined. This CDR3 is 13 amino acids long. The V gene's germline CDR1 is LNHDA and CDR2 SQIVND (reference sequence). V was shortened by 5 bases and J by 5 bases, with 13 bases between the two germline ends. CDR3 coding DNA: TGTGCCAGTAGTCCCTTGGGGTATCACGAGCAGTACTTC. This encodes CASSPLGYHEQYF.

This chain connects TRBV5-1 to TRBJ2-6; perhaps TRBD1 as D (5 bases). The germline V gene encodes CDR1 SGHRS and CDR2 YFSETQ. The CDR3 is made up of 15 amino acids. V shed 0 bases and J shed 5 bases, with 9 bases lying between them. The CDR3 region has the DNA TGCGCCAGCAGCTTGGGACAGATGCGGGCCAACGTCCTGACTTTC. Translated: CASSLGQMRANVLTF.

J is TRBJ1-3 and V is TRBV7-8; D is perhaps TRBD1 (6 bases). The germline V and J ends were trimmed by 0 bases and 8 bases, with 14 bases remaining between them. Germline CDR1 SGHVS, CDR2 FQNEAQ. The CDR3 spans 15 residues. The CDR3 sequence: CASSLAFTGYYTIYF. The CDR3 nucleotides read TGTGCCAGCAGCTTAGCGTTCACAGGGTACTACACCATATATTTT.

The J gene is TRBJ1-4, the V gene TRBV5-5, with D uncertain. CDR3 length: 16 residues. V was cut by 0 bases and J by 3 bases, with 12 bases left in between. CDR1 is SGHKS and CDR2 is YYEKEE in the germline V gene (reference sequence). The CDR3 loop reads CASSLALRSANEKLFF. Written as DNA, the CDR3 is TGTGCCAGCAGCTTGGCCCTAAGGTCAGCTAATGAAAAACTGTTTTTT.